The 11 T cell receptor beta chains below all came from one sample that was sequenced in a study of PD-1 blockade in classical Hodgkin lymphoma. Clones were sequenced by immunoSEQ multiplex PCR, and TCRdb holds only the in-frame ones, with some missing. The sample consists of about 30,000 clones, roughly four fifths of them appearing once. Time point reported: cycle 4 day 1 (C4D1), after less than 7 weeks of nivolumab. Each patient relapsed following autologous stem cell transplantation, and prior brentuximab vedotin exposure differed. The source material was peripheral blood mononuclear cells (PBMCs), sampled before the fourth cycle of nivolumab. The source is a human donor with classical Hodgkin lymphoma.

This chain links TRBV4-1 with TRBJ2-7; unclear D gene. The germline CDR1 and CDR2 sequences are MGHRA and YSYEKL. The V and J ends lost 0 bases and 3 bases respectively, with 6 bases between them. The CDR3 length is 13 residues. The CDR3 DNA follows: TGCGCCAGCAGCCAAGATGGGGACTACGAGCAGTACTTC. Translating it yields CASSQDGDYEQYF.

This clone was picked up one time. CDR3: CATSTGGAFYNEQFF. As DNA, the CDR3 is TGTGCCACTTCTACAGGGGGCGCGTTCTACAATGAGCAGTTCTTC. The rearrangement uses TRBV5-8 and TRBJ2-1; 9 nucleotides align to TRBD1. J gave up 3 bases and V 9 bases, and 10 bases lay outside the gene matches. Germline assignment: CDR1 SGHTS and CDR2 YDEGEE. This CDR3 has 15 amino acids. The full variable domain, its missing parts supplied by reference TRBV5-8 and TRBJ2-1, is EAGVTQSPTHLIKTRGQQATLRCSPISGHTSVYWYQQALGLGLQFLLWYDEGEERNRGNFPPRFSGRQFPNYSSELNVNALELEDSALYLCATSTGGAFYNEQFFGPGTRLTVL.

The rearrangement joins TRBV5-1 to TRBJ2-3; either TRBD1 or TRBD2 may fit D (6 bases each). The germline gives CDR1 SGHRS, CDR2 YFSETQ. The length of the CDR3 is 15 residues. V lost 0 bases to trimming and J lost 4 bases, with 12 bases between them. The CDR3 sequence: CASSLVGGPADTQYF. The CDR3 DNA follows: TGCGCCAGCAGCTTGGTTGGGGGGCCTGCAGATACGCAGTATTTT.

The rearrangement links TRBV13 to TRBJ2-7, with D possibly TRBD1 on 5 matching bases. V dropped 5 bases and J dropped 11 bases, with 19 bases sitting between them. The length of the CDR3 is 13 residues. Germline V gives CDR1 PRHDT, CDR2 FYEKMQ (reference sequence). In DNA form, the CDR3 reads TGTGCCAGCAGCATTAGCAGGGCCGATGGGAAGTACTTC. This codes for CASSISRADGKYF.

This sequence joins TRBV5-6 and TRBJ2-3, with TRBD2 identical over 12 bases. The CDR3 extends over 15 amino acids. V lost 3 bases and J lost 5; bases outside the gene matches: 4. The germline V gene has CDR1 SGHDT and CDR2 YYEEEE. This CDR3 reads CASSSPSGGEDTQYF. CDR3 in DNA: TGTGCCAGCAGCTCGCCTAGCGGGGGGGAAGATACGCAGTATTTT.

V is TRBV4-3 and J is TRBJ1-4; D might be TRBD1 (5 bases). The CDR3 has 12 amino acids. Per germline, CDR1 LGHNA and CDR2 YSLEER. V was pared by 4 bases and J by 10 bases, with 10 bases between. DNA for the CDR3: TGCGCCAGCAGCCTAAGGGGCGTAAAACTGTTTTTT. Translating it yields CASSLRGVKLFF.

CDR3 in amino acids: CASSLPDNLYGYTF. CDR3 in DNA: TGTGCCAGCAGCTTACCAGACAACCTCTATGGCTACACCTTC. V usage is TRBV5-6 and J usage is TRBJ1-2; D is undetermined. The CDR3 has 14 amino acids. CDR1 is SGHDT and CDR2 is YYEEEE in the germline V gene. Trimming removed 2 bases at V and 4 bases at J, with 12 bases between.

This chain links TRBV7-9 with TRBJ1-1, with TRBD1 matching over 11 bases. The CDR3 is 15 residues long. The germline CDR1 and CDR2 sequences are SEHNR and FQNEAQ (reference sequence). V shed 6 bases and J 2 bases; nucleotides not matched to a gene: 5. The CDR3 is CASRAGTGGNTEAFF. The DNA of the CDR3 is TGTGCCAGCAGAGCGGGGACAGGGGGAAACACTGAAGCTTTCTTT.

V usage is TRBV29-1 and J usage is TRBJ2-5; no reliable D call. CDR1 SQVTM and CDR2 ANQGSEA come from the germline V gene. The CDR3 extends over 13 amino acids. V shed 0 bases and J shed 8 bases, with 13 bases lying between them. The DNA for the CDR3 is TGCAGCGTTGAAGACGGAGTAACAGTAACCCAGTACTTC. Translated: CSVEDGVTVTQYF.

This rearrangement joins TRBV19 to TRBJ2-7; D may be TRBD1 or TRBD2 (5 bases each). In germline, CDR1 is LNHDA, CDR2 SQIVND (reference sequence). This CDR3 is built from 15 residues. V was pared by 5 bases and J by 0 bases, with 14 bases between. DNA for the CDR3: TGTGCCAGTAGTGAGACCGGGGCCTACTCCTACGAGCAGTACTTC. This gives the protein CASSETGAYSYEQYF.

This clone was seen a single time. This chain links TRBV7-9 with TRBJ2-1; no clear D. Trimming pared 5 bases from V and 4 bases from J, leaving 9 bases between. CDR3 length equals 13 residues. CDR1 and CDR2 from the germline V gene are SEHNR and FQNEAQ (reference sequence). DNA for the CDR3: TGTGCCAGCAGCCACCCAAGTTACAATGAGCAGTTCTTC. This encodes CASSHPSYNEQFF.